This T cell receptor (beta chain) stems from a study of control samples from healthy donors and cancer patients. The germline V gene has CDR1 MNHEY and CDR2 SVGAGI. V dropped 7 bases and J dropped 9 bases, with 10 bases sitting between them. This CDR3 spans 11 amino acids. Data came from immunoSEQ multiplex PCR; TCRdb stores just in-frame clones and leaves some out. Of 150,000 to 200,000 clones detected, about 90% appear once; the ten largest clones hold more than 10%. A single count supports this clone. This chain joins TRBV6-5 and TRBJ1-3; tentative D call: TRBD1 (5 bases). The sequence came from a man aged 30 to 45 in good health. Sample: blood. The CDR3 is CASTEGATIYF. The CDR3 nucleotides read TGTGCCAGCACCGAAGGGGCCACCATATATTTT.